The 27 T cell receptor beta chains below all came from one sample that was sequenced in a study of human T cells and chemical hapten exposure (dated by TCRdb to the early 2020s). Receptor amplification or capture employed RACE. The sample was run on a NextSeq 500. TCRdb reworked the public reads: Q25 trimming with fastp, MiXCR clone assembly, productive beta chains retained. When rows share a CDR3 protein, they turn into one entry using the most common DNA and genes. Recorded for this sample are 300,000 to 450,000 distinct CDR3 sequences; 4.5% to 6% of them occurred a single time. The ten largest account for around 2.6% of the sample. The sample's time point, from its label and the paper: pre-sensitization, week 0. The treatment or condition label, as the study defines it: therapeutic diphenylcyclopropenone sensitization with weekly scalp DPC. The sequencing here drew on whole blood, taken in connection with sensitization to the hapten diphenylcyclopropenone (DPC). These receptor sequences come from a woman in her forties or fifties with alopecia areata. Some clones in this sample may be carry-over from other donors' samples.

This clonotype has a handful of counts. This chain connects TRBV30 to TRBJ1-4; D not certain. Between the trimmed V and J ends, which lost 8 bases and 1 base, there was a span of 11 bases. Germline assignment: CDR1 GTSNPN and CDR2 SVGIG (reference sequence). The CDR3 is made up of 13 amino acids. The DNA for the CDR3 is TGTGCCAGCAAACGAAAAACTAATGAAAAACTGTTTTTT. Translating it yields CASKRKTNEKLFF.

V and J are TRBV2 and TRBJ1-3; TRBD1 aligns across 9 bases. V lost 7 bases to trimming and J lost 8 bases; unmatched junction nucleotides: 9. CDR1 is SNHLY, CDR2 FYNNEI, per germline. The CDR3 totals 14 residues. The CDR3 loop reads CASTQTGGADTIYF. For the CDR3, the DNA is TGTGCCAGCACCCAGACAGGGGGAGCGGACACCATATATTTT.

CDR3: CASSPLSRTVTYEQYF. The CDR3 DNA is TGTGCCAGCAGCCCCCTTTCCCGGACGGTAACCTACGAGCAGTACTTC. This rearrangement joins TRBV12-3 or TRBV12-4 to TRBJ2-7; no clear D gene. With 6 bases removed from V and 2 bases from J, the gap between germline ends came to 20 bases. The CDR3 sequence is 16 residues long.

Ten or more counts support this clonotype. The chain uses TRBV20-1 and TRBJ2-7; D gene unclear. The CDR3 length is 14 residues. Trimming left V 1 base short and J 6 bases short, with 16 bases between. CDR1 and CDR2 (germline): DFQATT, SNEGSKA (reference sequence). The CDR3 region is CSARGLPFPLEQYF. The CDR3 region has the DNA TGCAGTGCTAGAGGCCTCCCTTTTCCCCTCGAGCAGTACTTC.

This clonotype came up a few times. The gene calls are TRBV3-1 and TRBJ1-5, with D uncertain. The germline CDR1 and CDR2 sequences are LGHDT and YNNKEL (reference sequence). The length of the CDR3 is 14 residues. V lost 4 bases and J lost 2, with 9 bases in between. The CDR3 DNA reads as TGTGCCAGCAGCCCAGAGATAGGCAATCAGCCCCAGCATTTT. It codes for CASSPEIGNQPQHF. Based on the CDR3 plus reference TRBV3-1 and TRBJ1-5, the full variable domain is DTAVSQTPKYLVTQMGNDKSIKCEQNLGHDTMYWYKQDSKKFLKIMFSYNNKELIINETVPNRFSPKSPDKAHLNLHINSLELGDSAVYFCASSPEIGNQPQHFGDGTRLSIL.

The chain recombines TRBV7-2 with TRBJ1-2; D gene unclear. Germline CDR1 reads SGHTA; CDR2 reads FQGNSA. The CDR3 covers 13 residues. The ends were cut back, 3 bases at V and 0 bases at J, with 5 bases in the middle. CDR3 loop: CASSFGTNYGYTF. DNA of the CDR3: TGTGCCAGCAGCTTTGGCACTAACTATGGCTACACCTTC.

This clonotype was observed many times. The V gene is TRBV5-1, the J gene TRBJ2-5; weak D call: TRBD2 (6 bases). V lost 4 bases and J 5 bases, leaving 12 bases between the germline ends. The CDR3 sequence is 13 residues long. Germline lookup yields CDR1 SGHRS and CDR2 YFSETQ. CDR3 bases: TGCGCCAGCAGCAACACAGGAGGGGAGACCCAGTACTTC. Translated: CASSNTGGETQYF. Full variable domain (outside the CDR3, taken from reference TRBV5-1 and TRBJ2-5): KAGVTQTPRYLIKTRGQQVTLSCSPISGHRSVSWYQQTPGQGLQFLFEYFSETQRNKGNFPGRFSGRQFSNSRSEMNVSTLELGDSALYLCASSNTGGETQYFGPGTRLLVL.

This clonotype was observed a handful of times. The chain is built from TRBV7-6 and TRBJ2-3; tentative D call: TRBD2 (6 bases). V was trimmed by 5 bases and J by 4 bases, leaving 19 bases between them. The germline CDR1 and CDR2 sequences are SGHVS and FNYEAQ. The CDR3 has 16 amino acids. The CDR3, as DNA: TGTGCCAGCAGCCCTGTACTTGGCGGGGTTTCAGATACGCAGTATTTT. Translation gives CASSPVLGGVSDTQYF.

This chain uses TRBV7-7 with TRBJ2-7, with D possibly being TRBD1 or TRBD2 (5 bases each). Germline CDR1 SSHAT, CDR2 FNYEAQ (reference sequence). V was pared by 5 bases and J by 2 bases, with 22 bases between. The CDR3 is 17 amino acids. The DNA for the CDR3 is TGTGCCAGCAGCCCCAAACCCCGGGACCTAGGACCCTACGAGCAGTACTTC. It is translated as CASSPKPRDLGPYEQYF.

This clonotype was picked up many times. This chain uses TRBV28 with TRBJ1-6, with 10 bases lining up with TRBD1. Germline CDR1 is MDHEN and CDR2 is SYDVKM. The ends lost 2 bases at V and 10 bases at J; junction bases unmatched: 8. CDR3 length: 16 amino acids. The CDR3 nucleotides are TGTGCCAGCAGTTTACTTCCGGGACAGGGGAAGTCACCCCTCCACTTT. It encodes CASSLLPGQGKSPLHF.

In DNA, the CDR3 is TGCAGTGCTAGAGACCGAATGGGCCTTACGGGTCGGGCTGAGCAGTTCTTC. It yields the protein CSARDRMGLTGRAEQFF. The chain joins TRBV20-1 to TRBJ2-1; D is uncertain. V shed 0 bases and J shed 9 bases, with 24 bases lying between them. This CDR3 comprises 17 residues. Germline values: CDR1 DFQATT, CDR2 SNEGSKA (reference sequence).

This clonotype was observed at least ten times. This rearrangement joins TRBV12-3 or TRBV12-4 to TRBJ1-1; tentatively, D is TRBD1 (5 bases). Trimming cost V 4 bases and J 8 bases, with 11 bases left between them. CDR3 length equals 12 residues. CDR3 coding DNA: TGTGCCAGCAGTTCGGGACGGCCCGAAGCTTTCTTT. This encodes CASSSGRPEAFF.

There are a few counts of this clonotype. CDR3 region: CASSEGYQETQYF. The CDR3, as DNA: TGTGCCAGCAGTGAGGGGTACCAAGAGACCCAGTACTTC. The chain uses TRBV2 and TRBJ2-5; D not certain. V lost 3 bases, J lost 0 bases, and 5 bases lay in between. The germline CDR1 and CDR2 sequences are SNHLY and FYNNEI. There are 13 residues in the CDR3.

The V call is TRBV6-2 or TRBV6-3, the J call TRBJ2-7; D remains ambiguous. Germline values: CDR1 MNHEY, CDR2 SVGEGT. The germline V and J ends were trimmed by 6 bases and 9 bases, with 18 bases remaining between them. The CDR3 sequence is 13 residues long. The CDR3 DNA follows: TGTGCCAGCAGCCCTACTCGCGGTCCCGGGCAGTACTTC. Its translation: CASSPTRGPGQYF.

The sample holds a few counts of this clonotype. This chain uses TRBV24-1 with TRBJ2-7; TRBD2 is a possible D gene (6 bases). The ends were cut back, 4 bases at V and 1 base at J, with 13 bases in the middle. The CDR3 spans 15 residues. Germline V lookup: CDR1 KGHDR, CDR2 SFDVKD. This CDR3 reads CATSETGTASYEQYF. DNA for the CDR3: TGTGCCACCAGTGAAACCGGGACTGCGTCCTACGAGCAGTACTTC.

This clonotype was detected ten times or more. The chain combines TRBV10-3 with TRBJ2-5; D ambiguous. This CDR3 is built from 13 residues. Germline values: CDR1 ENHRY, CDR2 SYGVKD. Trimming shortened V by 7 bases and J by 2 bases, and 11 bases separated the two germline ends. The CDR3 nucleotides read TGTGCCATCACCTCCTCCAGTCAAGAGACCCAGTACTTC. This codes for CAITSSSQETQYF.

This clonotype was detected many times. V usage is TRBV7-2 and J usage is TRBJ2-1; TRBD2 agrees at 8 bases. The CDR3 is made up of 17 amino acids. Germline lookup yields CDR1 SGHTA and CDR2 FQGNSA. V was clipped by 4 bases and J by 0 bases; unmatched bases: 8. The CDR3 region has the DNA TGTGCCAGCAGCTACCCTTTAAGCGGGAGCTCCTACAATGAGCAGTTCTTC. It translates to CASSYPLSGSSYNEQFF.

This CDR3 is CASSVGGGRGRTETQYF. The CDR3 nucleotides are TGTGCCAGCAGCGTAGGAGGAGGGAGGGGGAGGACAGAGACCCAGTACTTC. The chain has TRBV9 and TRBJ2-5; TRBD2 might be the D (7 bases). This CDR3 has 17 amino acids. Trimming pared 0 bases from V and 4 bases from J, leaving 19 bases between. Germline-derived CDR1 and CDR2 are SGDLS and YYNGEE. Full variable domain (outside the CDR3, taken from reference TRBV9 and TRBJ2-5): DSGVTQTPKHLITATGQRVTLRCSPRSGDLSVYWYQQSLDQGLQFLIQYYNGEERAKGNILERFSAQQFPDLHSELNLSSLELGDSALYFCASSVGGGRGRTETQYFGPGTRLLVL.

This chain connects TRBV16 to TRBJ1-1; unclear D gene. The germline CDR1 and CDR2 sequences are KGHSY and FQNENV. The V and J ends lost 3 bases and 6 bases respectively, with 8 bases between them. CDR3 length: 12 amino acids. The CDR3 sequence is CASSHNVAEAFF. Here the CDR3 DNA reads TGTGCCAGCAGCCACAACGTTGCTGAAGCTTTCTTT. The entire variable domain, with the rest obtained from reference TRBV16 and TRBJ1-1, is as follows: GEEVAQTPKHLVRGEGQKAKLYCAPIKGHSYVFWYQQVLKNEFKFLISFQNENVFDETGMPKERFSAKCLPNSPCSLEIQATKLEDSAVYFCASSHNVAEAFFGQGTRLTVV.

V usage is TRBV12-3 or TRBV12-4 and J usage is TRBJ1-2; TRBD1 matches 10 bases. The trim removed 4 bases at V and 8 bases at J, leaving 10 bases unmatched. The CDR3 is 15 amino acids. The CDR3 nucleotides read TGTGCCAGCAGTTCCACGGTGACAGGGGGCGAGGGCTACACCTTC. It is translated as CASSSTVTGGEGYTF.

This clonotype was found a few times. The chain recombines TRBV6-2 or TRBV6-3 with TRBJ2-5; D gene uncertain. The CDR3 has 16 amino acids. The germline V and J ends were trimmed by 0 bases and 4 bases, with 15 bases remaining between them. From germline, CDR1 is MNHEY and CDR2 SVGEGT. CDR3 DNA: TGTGCCAGCAGTTACTCAGCCGAGCTGAGGCGAGAGACCCAGTACTTC. It specifies CASSYSAELRRETQYF.

This clonotype has ten or more counts. The chain carries TRBV6-5 and TRBJ2-7; TRBD1 is a possible D gene (6 bases). The CDR3 consists of 13 residues. The V gene lost 5 bases and the J gene lost 3 bases, with 11 bases spanning the gap. Germline CDR1 reads MNHEY; CDR2 reads SVGAGI. The DNA of the CDR3 is TGTGCCAGCAGTAAGCAAGGGGGCTACGAGCAGTACTTC. It codes for CASSKQGGYEQYF.

This clonotype came up many times. J is TRBJ2-7 and V is TRBV20-1, with D perhaps matching TRBD2 (6 bases). Germline V lookup: CDR1 DFQATT, CDR2 SNEGSKA (reference sequence). V was clipped by 0 bases and J by 6 bases, with 33 bases between them. This CDR3 has 20 amino acids. CDR3 in DNA: TGCAGTGCTAGAGACCATCGACCCCTAACTAGCCTCTACCCCGTTACCGAGCAGTACTTC. It is translated as CSARDHRPLTSLYPVTEQYF.

The chain links TRBV5-6 to TRBJ1-2; D unresolved. V shed 0 bases and J shed 6 bases, with 15 bases lying between them. This CDR3 region has 15 residues. Looked up from germline, CDR1 is SGHDT and CDR2 is YYEEEE. This CDR3 reads CASSLAGGRLDGYTF. DNA of the CDR3: TGTGCCAGCAGCTTGGCAGGAGGCAGGTTGGATGGCTACACCTTC.

Comments on this clonotype: Its ends do not fully match the called genes, so a read error is possible. The chain uses TRBV5-6 and TRBJ2-1; no clear D. CDR1 and CDR2 from the germline V gene are SGHDT and YYEEEE. The CDR3 spans 17 residues. CDR3 sequence (DNA): TGTGACAGCAGCTTGGTGTTAGCAACCCCACTTTCGGATGAGCAGTTCTTC. Amino acids: CDSSLVLATPLSDEQFF.

The chain combines TRBV12-3 or TRBV12-4 with TRBJ2-7; 9 bases map to TRBD2. The CDR3 contains 13 residues. Germline trimming cut 7 bases from V and 3 bases from J; bases unmatched to any gene: 4. Here the CDR3 reads CASTLSGSYEQYF. The CDR3 coding sequence is TGTGCCAGCACCCTTAGCGGGAGCTACGAGCAGTACTTC.

This chain joins TRBV7-6 and TRBJ2-3; TRBD2 might be the D (6 bases). There are 15 residues in the CDR3. Germline-derived CDR1 and CDR2 are SGHVS and FNYEAQ. Trimming took off 5 bases at V and 3 bases at J, with 15 bases between the two ends. CDR3 nucleotide sequence: TGTGCCAGCAGCCTCCGGGCTAGCGTGACAGATACGCAGTATTTT. Its protein product is CASSLRASVTDTQYF.